This paragraph reports one TCR beta chain. Antigen specificity is unknown. These data are taken from a study of cytomegalovirus exposure and HLA in healthy donors. Researchers ran the PCR with 60 Vbeta and 13 Jbeta primers. The method was immunoSEQ multiplex PCR; TCRdb's version includes in-frame clones alone and lacks a portion of them. Among over 150,000 clones listed, roughly 84% were seen once. Donors in the study were healthy people who gave bone marrow. Overall study results and limits: Fewer N-insertions than the 666-donor mean were reportedly shown by an Asian-associated ancestry cluster in a later analysis. Common viral pathogens seemed to be connected with several of the most significant clusters, according to a later analysis.

The sequenced material came from PBMCs. The sequence was collected from a boy aged 2-15 years in good health and CMV-seronegative.

CDR3 coding DNA: TGTGCCAGCAGTCCAGGACTAGCGGGGGGCCGGGCCAATGAGCAGTTCTTC. This sequence encodes CASSPGLAGGRANEQFF. V usage is TRBV27 and J usage is TRBJ2-1, with 14 bases identical to TRBD2. The CDR3 spans 17 residues. After removal of 5 bases from V and 6 bases from J, the junction contained 9 bases not matched to a gene. The germline V gene encodes CDR1 MNHEY and CDR2 SMNVEV (reference sequence).